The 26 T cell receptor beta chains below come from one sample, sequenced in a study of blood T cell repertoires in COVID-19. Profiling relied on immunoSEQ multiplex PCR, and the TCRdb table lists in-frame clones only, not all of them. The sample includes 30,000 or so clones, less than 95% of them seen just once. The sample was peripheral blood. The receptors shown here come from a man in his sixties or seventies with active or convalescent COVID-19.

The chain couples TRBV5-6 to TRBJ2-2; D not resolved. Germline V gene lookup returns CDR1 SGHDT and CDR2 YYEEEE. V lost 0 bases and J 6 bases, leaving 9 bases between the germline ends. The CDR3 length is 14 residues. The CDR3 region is CASSLGLGAGELFF. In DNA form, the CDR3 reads TGTGCCAGCAGCTTGGGTCTCGGAGCCGGGGAGCTGTTTTTT.

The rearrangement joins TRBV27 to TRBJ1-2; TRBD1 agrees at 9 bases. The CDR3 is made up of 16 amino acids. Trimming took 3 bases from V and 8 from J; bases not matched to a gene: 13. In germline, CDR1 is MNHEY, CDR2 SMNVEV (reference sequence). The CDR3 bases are TGTGCCAGCAGTTTTAGCGACAGGGGGAGAGCTCGCGGCTACACCTTC. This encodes CASSFSDRGRARGYTF.

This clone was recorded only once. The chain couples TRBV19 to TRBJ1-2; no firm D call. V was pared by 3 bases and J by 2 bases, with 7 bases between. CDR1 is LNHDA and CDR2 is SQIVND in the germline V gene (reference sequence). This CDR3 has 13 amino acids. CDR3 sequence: CASSIISNYGYTF. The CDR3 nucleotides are TGTGCCAGTAGTATCATTTCCAACTATGGCTACACCTTC.

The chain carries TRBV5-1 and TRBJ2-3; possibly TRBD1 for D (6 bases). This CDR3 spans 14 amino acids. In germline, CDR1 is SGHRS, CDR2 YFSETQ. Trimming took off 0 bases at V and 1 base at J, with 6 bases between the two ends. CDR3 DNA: TGCGCCAGCAGCTTGGAGGGGGGCACAGATACGCAGTATTTT. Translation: CASSLEGGTDTQYF.

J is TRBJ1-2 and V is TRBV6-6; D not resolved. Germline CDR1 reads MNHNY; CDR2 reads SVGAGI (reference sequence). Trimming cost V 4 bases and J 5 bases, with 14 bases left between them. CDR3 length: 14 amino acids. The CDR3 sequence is CASSSGVVGYGYTF. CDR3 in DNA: TGTGCCAGCAGTTCTGGAGTTGTCGGGTATGGCTACACCTTC.

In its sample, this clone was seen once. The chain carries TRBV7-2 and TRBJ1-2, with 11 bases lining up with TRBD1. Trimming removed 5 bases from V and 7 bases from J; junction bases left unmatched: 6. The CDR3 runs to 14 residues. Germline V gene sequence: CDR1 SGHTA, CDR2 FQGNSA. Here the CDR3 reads CASSRGQGAGGYTF. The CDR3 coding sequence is TGTGCCAGCAGCCGTGGACAGGGGGCTGGTGGCTACACCTTC.

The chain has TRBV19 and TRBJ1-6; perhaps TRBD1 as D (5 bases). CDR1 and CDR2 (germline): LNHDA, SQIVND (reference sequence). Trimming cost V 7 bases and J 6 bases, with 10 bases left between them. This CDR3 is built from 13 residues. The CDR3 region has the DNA TGTGCCAGTACCGCGACAGTTAATTCACCCCTCCACTTT. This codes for CASTATVNSPLHF. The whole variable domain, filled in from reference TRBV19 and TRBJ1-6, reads DGGITQSPKYLFRKEGQNVTLSCEQNLNHDAMYWYRQDPGQGLRLIYYSQIVNDFQKGDIAEGYSVSREKKESFPLTVTSAQKNPTAFYLCASTATVNSPLHFGNGTRLTVT.

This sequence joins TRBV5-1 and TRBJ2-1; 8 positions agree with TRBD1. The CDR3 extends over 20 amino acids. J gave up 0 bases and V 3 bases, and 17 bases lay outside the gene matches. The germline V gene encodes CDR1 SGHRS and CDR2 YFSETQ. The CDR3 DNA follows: TGCGCCAGCAGCTCCGTCCGGGGGCAGGGGGCCGGCAGCTCCTACAATGAGCAGTTCTTC. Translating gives CASSSVRGQGAGSSYNEQFF.

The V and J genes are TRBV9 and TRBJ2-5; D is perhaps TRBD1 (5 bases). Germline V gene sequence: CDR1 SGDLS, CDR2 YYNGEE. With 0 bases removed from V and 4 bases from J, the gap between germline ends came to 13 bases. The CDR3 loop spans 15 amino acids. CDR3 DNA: TGTGCCAGCAGCGTAGTGTCAGGGCTCGGAGAGACCCAGTACTTC. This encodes CASSVVSGLGETQYF.

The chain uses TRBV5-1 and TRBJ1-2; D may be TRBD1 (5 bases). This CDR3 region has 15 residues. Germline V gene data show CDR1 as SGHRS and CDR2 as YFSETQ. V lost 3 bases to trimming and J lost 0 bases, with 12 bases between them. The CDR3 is CASSSLPGANYGYTF. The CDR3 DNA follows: TGCGCCAGCAGCTCCCTTCCGGGGGCTAACTATGGCTACACCTTC.

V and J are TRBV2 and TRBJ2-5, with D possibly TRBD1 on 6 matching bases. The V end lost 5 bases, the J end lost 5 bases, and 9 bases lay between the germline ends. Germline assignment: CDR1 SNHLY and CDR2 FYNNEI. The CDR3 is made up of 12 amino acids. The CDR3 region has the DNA TGTGCCAGCAGTTACAGGGTTGAGACCCAGTACTTC. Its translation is CASSYRVETQYF.

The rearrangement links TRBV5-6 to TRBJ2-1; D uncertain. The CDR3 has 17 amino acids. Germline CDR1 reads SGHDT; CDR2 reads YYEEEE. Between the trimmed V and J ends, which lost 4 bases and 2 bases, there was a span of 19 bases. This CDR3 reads CASSPTGPTAPYNEQFF. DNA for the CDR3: TGTGCCAGCAGCCCGACGGGTCCTACTGCGCCCTACAATGAGCAGTTCTTC. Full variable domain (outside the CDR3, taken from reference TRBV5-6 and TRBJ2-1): DAGVTQSPTHLIKTRGQQVTLRCSPKSGHDTVSWYQQALGQGPQFIFQYYEEEERQRGNFPDRFSGHQFPNYSSELNVNALLLGDSALYLCASSPTGPTAPYNEQFFGPGTRLTVL.

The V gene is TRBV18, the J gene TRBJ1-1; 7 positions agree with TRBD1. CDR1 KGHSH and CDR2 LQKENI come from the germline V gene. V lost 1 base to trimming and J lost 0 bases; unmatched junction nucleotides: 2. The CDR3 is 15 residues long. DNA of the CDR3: TGTGCCAGCTCACCACAAAGGGGGCTGAACACTGAAGCTTTCTTT. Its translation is CASSPQRGLNTEAFF.

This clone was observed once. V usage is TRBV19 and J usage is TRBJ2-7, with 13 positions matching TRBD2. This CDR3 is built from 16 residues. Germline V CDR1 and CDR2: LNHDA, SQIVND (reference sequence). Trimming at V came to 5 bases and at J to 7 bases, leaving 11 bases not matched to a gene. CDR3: CASSPGTSGAAREQYF. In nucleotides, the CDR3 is TGTGCCAGTAGTCCCGGGACTAGCGGGGCCGCACGGGAGCAGTACTTC.

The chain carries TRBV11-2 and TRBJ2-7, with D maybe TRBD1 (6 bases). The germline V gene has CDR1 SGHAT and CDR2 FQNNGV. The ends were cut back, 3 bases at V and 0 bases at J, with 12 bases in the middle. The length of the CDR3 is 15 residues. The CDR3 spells CASSFNRAPSYEQYF. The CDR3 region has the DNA TGTGCCAGCAGCTTCAACAGGGCTCCCTCCTACGAGCAGTACTTC. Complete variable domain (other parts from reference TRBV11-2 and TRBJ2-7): EAGVAQSPRYKIIEKRQSVAFWCNPISGHATLYWYQQILGQGPKLLIQFQNNGVVDDSQLPKDRFSAERLKGVDSTLKIQPAKLEDSAVYLCASSFNRAPSYEQYFGPGTRLTVT.

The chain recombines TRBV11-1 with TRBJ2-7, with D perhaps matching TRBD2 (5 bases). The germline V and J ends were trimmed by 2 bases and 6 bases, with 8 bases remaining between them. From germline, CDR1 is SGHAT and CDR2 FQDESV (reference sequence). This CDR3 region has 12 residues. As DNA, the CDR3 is TGTGCCAGCAGCTTACTAGCTTCCGAGCAGTACTTC. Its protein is CASSLLASEQYF.

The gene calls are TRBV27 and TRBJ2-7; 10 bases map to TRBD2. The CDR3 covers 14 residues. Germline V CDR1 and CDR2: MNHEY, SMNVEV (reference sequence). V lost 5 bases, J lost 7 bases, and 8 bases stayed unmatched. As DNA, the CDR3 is TGTGCCAGCAGTCCAACAGCGGGGGGGAATGAGCAGTACTTC. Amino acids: CASSPTAGGNEQYF.

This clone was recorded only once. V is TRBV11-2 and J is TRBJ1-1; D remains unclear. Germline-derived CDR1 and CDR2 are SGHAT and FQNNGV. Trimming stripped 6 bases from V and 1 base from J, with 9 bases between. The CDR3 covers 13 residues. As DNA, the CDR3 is TGTGCCAGCAGTTCACATTGGAACACTGAAGCTTTCTTT. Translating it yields CASSSHWNTEAFF.

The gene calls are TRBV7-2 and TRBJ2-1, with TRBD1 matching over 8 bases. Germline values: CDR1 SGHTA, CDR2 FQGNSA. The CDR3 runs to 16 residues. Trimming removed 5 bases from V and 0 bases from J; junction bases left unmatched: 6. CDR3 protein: CASSPPGGSSYNEQFF. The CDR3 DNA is TGTGCCAGCAGCCCACCAGGGGGCTCCTCCTACAATGAGCAGTTCTTC.

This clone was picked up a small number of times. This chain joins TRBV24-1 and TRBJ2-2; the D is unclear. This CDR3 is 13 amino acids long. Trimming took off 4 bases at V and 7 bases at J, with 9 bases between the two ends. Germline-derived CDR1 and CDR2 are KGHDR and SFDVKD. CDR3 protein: CATSDPTIGELFF. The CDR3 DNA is TGTGCCACCAGTGACCCCACTATCGGGGAGCTGTTTTTT.

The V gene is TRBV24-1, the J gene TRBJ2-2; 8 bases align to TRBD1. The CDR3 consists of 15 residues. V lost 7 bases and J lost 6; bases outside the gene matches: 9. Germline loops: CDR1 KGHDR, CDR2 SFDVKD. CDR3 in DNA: TGTGCCACCAGCCAGGGGGCAGGGCTAGCCGGGGAGCTGTTTTTT. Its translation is CATSQGAGLAGELFF.

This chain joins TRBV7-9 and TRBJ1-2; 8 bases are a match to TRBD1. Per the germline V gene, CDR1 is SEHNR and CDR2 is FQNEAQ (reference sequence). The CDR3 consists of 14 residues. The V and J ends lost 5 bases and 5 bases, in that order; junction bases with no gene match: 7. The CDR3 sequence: CASSEQGQAYGYTF. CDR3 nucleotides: TGTGCCAGCAGCGAGCAGGGACAGGCGTATGGCTACACCTTC.

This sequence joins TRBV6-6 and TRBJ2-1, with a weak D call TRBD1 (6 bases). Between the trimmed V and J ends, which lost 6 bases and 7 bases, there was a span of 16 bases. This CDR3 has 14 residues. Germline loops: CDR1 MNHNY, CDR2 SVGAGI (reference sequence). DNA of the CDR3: TGTGCCAGCAGCCCCGGTGGGGGCGGAAATGAGCAGTTCTTC. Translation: CASSPGGGGNEQFF.

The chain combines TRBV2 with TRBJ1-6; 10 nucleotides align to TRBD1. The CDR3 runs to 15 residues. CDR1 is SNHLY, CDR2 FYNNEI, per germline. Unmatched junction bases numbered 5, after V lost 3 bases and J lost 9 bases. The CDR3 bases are TGTGCCAGCAGTGATAGGACAGGGGGTAGTTCACCCCTCCACTTT. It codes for CASSDRTGGSSPLHF. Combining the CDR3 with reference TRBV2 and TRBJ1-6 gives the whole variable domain EPEVTQTPSHQVTQMGQEVILRCVPISNHLYFYWYRQILGQKVEFLVSFYNNEISEKSEIFDDQFSVERPDGSNFTLKIRSTKLEDSAMYFCASSDRTGGSSPLHFGNGTRLTVT.

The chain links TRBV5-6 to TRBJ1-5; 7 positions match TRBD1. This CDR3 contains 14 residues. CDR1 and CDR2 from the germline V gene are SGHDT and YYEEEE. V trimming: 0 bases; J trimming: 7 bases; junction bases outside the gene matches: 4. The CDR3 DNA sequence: TGTGCCAGCAGCTTGGGACAGGGTGGCCAGCCCCAGCATTTT. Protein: CASSLGQGGQPQHF.

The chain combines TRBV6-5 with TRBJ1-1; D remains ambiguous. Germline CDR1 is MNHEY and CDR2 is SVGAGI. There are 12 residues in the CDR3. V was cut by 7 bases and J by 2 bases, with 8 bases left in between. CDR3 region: CASITSNTEAFF. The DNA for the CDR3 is TGTGCCAGCATCACATCCAACACTGAAGCTTTCTTT.